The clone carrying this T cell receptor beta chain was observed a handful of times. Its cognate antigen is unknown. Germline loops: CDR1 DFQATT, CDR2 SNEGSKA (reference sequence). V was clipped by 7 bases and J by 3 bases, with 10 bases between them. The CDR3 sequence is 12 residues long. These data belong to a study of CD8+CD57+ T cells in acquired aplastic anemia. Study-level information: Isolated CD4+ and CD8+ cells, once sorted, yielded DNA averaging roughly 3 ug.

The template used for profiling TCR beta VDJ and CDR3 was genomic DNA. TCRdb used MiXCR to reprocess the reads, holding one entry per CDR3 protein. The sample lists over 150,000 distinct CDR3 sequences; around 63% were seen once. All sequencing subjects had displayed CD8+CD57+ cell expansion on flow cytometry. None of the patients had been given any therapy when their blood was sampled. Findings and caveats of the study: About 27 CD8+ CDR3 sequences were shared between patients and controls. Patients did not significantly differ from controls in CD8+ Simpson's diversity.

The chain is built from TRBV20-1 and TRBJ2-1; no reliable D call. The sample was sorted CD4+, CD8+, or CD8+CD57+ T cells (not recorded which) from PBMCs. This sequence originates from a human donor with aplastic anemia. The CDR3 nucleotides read TGCAGTGGGAGTATAAACTACAATGAGCAGTTCTTC. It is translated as CSGSINYNEQFF.